This T cell receptor (beta chain) was obtained from a study of blood T cell repertoires in COVID-19. Study-wide background: Samples representing acute and convalescent COVID-19 were sourced from the United States, Italy and Spain. T cells, B-cell-depleted T cells, or PBMCs provided the cDNA or gDNA that served as material.

With V trimmed by 1 base and J by 7 bases, 5 bases remained unmatched. This CDR3 contains 15 residues. CDR1 is MNHNS and CDR2 is SASEGT in the germline V gene. Repertoires were generated with immunoSEQ multiplex PCR, while TCRdb's copy carries only in-frame clones and drops some. The data contain roughly 70,000 clones, approximately 80% of them singletons. This TCR derives from a man aged 55 to 70 with COVID-19, enrolled during active disease. The genes are TRBV6-1 and TRBJ1-5; TRBD1 matches at 9 bases. The sample taken for sequencing was peripheral blood. CDR3: CASSEDGTGWQPQHF. CDR3 DNA: TGTGCCAGCAGTGAAGACGGGACAGGGTGGCAGCCCCAGCATTTT.